This T cell receptor (beta chain) was sequenced during a study of shared T cell receptors in the human thymus. Profiling relied on immunoSEQ multiplex PCR, and the TCRdb table lists in-frame clones only, not all of them. The sample contains 700,000 to 750,000 clones, over 75% of which appear only once. The CDR3 sequence is 13 residues long. The ends were cut back, 6 bases at V and 14 bases at J, with 20 bases in the middle. Germline V gene sequence: CDR1 MDHEN, CDR2 SYDVKM. The same sample was also studied in work on human thymus T cells. This second report adds: The thymus tissue came from resections taken during corrective heart surgery. Across thymic and blood repertoires, the usage of V and J genes appeared to be biased. Reports from related research described highly overlapping thymic repertoires among unrelated individuals.

V and J are TRBV28 and TRBJ2-1; tentatively, D is TRBD1 (6 bases). What was sequenced was thymocytes. The sequence derives from a girl less than two years old with a congenital heart defect. The CDR3 coding sequence is TGTGCCAGCAGCACACCGATCCCCGAGGGGGAGTTCTTC. The encoded protein is CASSTPIPEGEFF.